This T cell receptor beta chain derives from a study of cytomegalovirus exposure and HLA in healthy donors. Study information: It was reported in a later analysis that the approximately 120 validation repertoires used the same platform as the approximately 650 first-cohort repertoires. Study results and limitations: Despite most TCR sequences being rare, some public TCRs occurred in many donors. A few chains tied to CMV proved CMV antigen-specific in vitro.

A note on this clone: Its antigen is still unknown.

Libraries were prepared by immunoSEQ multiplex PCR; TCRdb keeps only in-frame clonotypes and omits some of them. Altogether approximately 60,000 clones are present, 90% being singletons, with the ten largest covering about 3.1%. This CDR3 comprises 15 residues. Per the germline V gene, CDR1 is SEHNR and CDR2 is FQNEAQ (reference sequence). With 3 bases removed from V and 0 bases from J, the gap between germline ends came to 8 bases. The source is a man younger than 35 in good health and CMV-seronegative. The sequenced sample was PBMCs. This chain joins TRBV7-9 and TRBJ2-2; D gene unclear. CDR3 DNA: TGTGCCAGCAGCTTTTCACAGACGAACACCGGGGAGCTGTTTTTT. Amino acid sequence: CASSFSQTNTGELFF.